These 12 T cell receptor beta chains originate from one sample sequenced in a study of blood T cell repertoires in COVID-19. Sequencing was performed with immunoSEQ multiplex PCR; in TCRdb, only in-frame clones are kept and a portion is missing. Counted here are approximately 94,000 clones, just under 80% occurring once; the ten biggest clones make up around 30%. Sequencing was performed on peripheral blood. Receptor source: a man aged 70 or older with active or convalescent COVID-19.

This chain joins TRBV4-3 and TRBJ2-3; D remains ambiguous. The CDR3 spans 13 residues. V was pared by 0 bases and J by 6 bases, with 7 bases between. The germline V gene encodes CDR1 LGHNA and CDR2 YSLEER. In nucleotides, the CDR3 is TGCGCCAGCAGCCAAGATCTGGGCGATACGCAGTATTTT. Its translation: CASSQDLGDTQYF.

The gene calls are TRBV7-2 and TRBJ2-6, with a weak D call TRBD2 (7 bases). There are 14 residues in the CDR3. Trimming left V 3 bases short and J 7 bases short, with 10 bases between. Per the germline V gene, CDR1 is SGHTA and CDR2 is FQGNSA. Written as DNA, the CDR3 is TGTGCCAGCAGCTTGGGGGGGGCCGCCAACGTCCTGACTTTC. Its translation is CASSLGGAANVLTF.

The V and J genes are TRBV6-5 and TRBJ1-1, with D perhaps TRBD1 (6 bases). V lost 6 bases and J lost 0, with 14 bases in between. This CDR3 contains 15 residues. CDR1 and CDR2 (germline): MNHEY, SVGAGI. The chain's CDR3 is CASSYGGQLNTEAFF. The DNA of the CDR3 is TGTGCCAGCAGCTACGGGGGACAATTGAACACTGAAGCTTTCTTT.

The rearrangement joins TRBV6-1 to TRBJ1-4; 8 positions match TRBD1. The length of the CDR3 is 15 residues. Germline V gene sequence: CDR1 MNHNS, CDR2 SASEGT. The trim removed 1 base at V and 7 bases at J, leaving 5 bases unmatched. CDR3 in amino acids: CASSEGPGGGEKLFF. CDR3 sequence (DNA): TGTGCCAGCAGTGAAGGGCCAGGGGGCGGTGAAAAACTGTTTTTT.

The CDR3 region has the DNA TGCGCCAGCAGCTTGGCCGCACTAGCGGGAGGATACGAGCAGTACTTC. Residues: CASSLAALAGGYEQYF. This chain connects TRBV5-1 to TRBJ2-7, with 12 bases matching TRBD2. The V segment lost 0 bases and the J segment 4 bases; nucleotides outside the gene matches: 5. This CDR3 region has 16 residues. The V gene's germline CDR1 is SGHRS and CDR2 YFSETQ.

The chain joins TRBV6-5 to TRBJ1-5, with TRBD1 as a possible D gene (5 bases). Germline CDR1 MNHEY, CDR2 SVGAGI. V lost 6 bases, J lost 2 bases, and 8 bases lay in between. The CDR3 extends over 13 amino acids. The CDR3 loop reads CASSREGNQPQHF. The CDR3 region has the DNA TGTGCCAGCAGCAGGGAGGGCAATCAGCCCCAGCATTTT.

This clone has at least ten counts. The chain is built from TRBV27 and TRBJ2-6, with D uncertain. The V end was cut by 5 bases, the J end by 0 bases, with 11 bases between. Per germline, CDR1 MNHEY and CDR2 SMNVEV (reference sequence). The length of the CDR3 is 16 residues. In DNA, the CDR3 is TGTGCCAGCAGTCCCCTGACACACTCTGGGGCCAACGTCCTGACTTTC. This codes for CASSPLTHSGANVLTF.

V gene TRBV7-6 combines with J gene TRBJ2-5, with 8 bases lining up with TRBD2. The CDR3 runs to 14 residues. Germline CDR1 reads SGHVS; CDR2 reads FNYEAQ. The ends lost 7 bases at V and 5 bases at J; junction bases unmatched: 9. The CDR3, as DNA: TGTGCCAGCAAAACCAGCCCGGGAGGGGAGACCCAGTACTTC. Protein: CASKTSPGGETQYF.

The chain is built from TRBV27 and TRBJ1-6, with D possibly matching TRBD1 (6 bases). With 3 bases removed from V and 4 bases from J, the gap between germline ends came to 7 bases. This CDR3 has 14 residues. The germline V gene encodes CDR1 MNHEY and CDR2 SMNVEV (reference sequence). Written as DNA, the CDR3 is TGTGCCAGCAGTTTCAGGGGTTATAATTCACCCCTCCACTTT. Its protein product is CASSFRGYNSPLHF.

The CDR3 region is CASTWDFNQPQHF. The DNA for the CDR3 is TGTGCCAGCACTTGGGACTTTAATCAGCCCCAGCATTTT. The chain combines TRBV2 with TRBJ1-5; tentative D call: TRBD1 (5 bases). CDR3 length equals 13 residues. V dropped 7 bases and J dropped 4 bases, with 11 bases sitting between them. CDR1 is SNHLY and CDR2 is FYNNEI in the germline V gene.

The CDR3 loop reads CASSVWDRGLADTQYF. The CDR3 nucleotides read TGTGCCAGCAGCGTTTGGGACAGGGGGCTCGCAGATACGCAGTATTTT. This chain connects TRBV9 to TRBJ2-3; 12 bases line up with TRBD1. After removal of 2 bases from V and 4 bases from J, the junction contained 5 bases not matched to a gene. Germline V gives CDR1 SGDLS, CDR2 YYNGEE. This CDR3 comprises 16 residues.

The chain carries TRBV19 and TRBJ2-1; tentative D call: TRBD1 (6 bases). CDR1 is LNHDA, CDR2 SQIVND, per germline (reference sequence). The V gene lost 6 bases and the J gene lost 12 bases, with 24 bases spanning the gap. This CDR3 has 15 residues. Here the CDR3 reads CASSPNGAHTRGQFF. CDR3 nucleotides: TGTGCCAGTAGCCCCAACGGGGCCCATACCAGGGGGCAGTTCTTC.